The rows below give T cell receptor beta chains drawn from one sample of a study of T cell responses to AZD1222 COVID-19 vaccine. Measured with immunoSEQ multiplex PCR; TCRdb has only the in-frame clones, and not every one. The sample holds 150,000 or so clones, roughly 92% seen once. Material: peripheral blood, obtained on day 0 of AZD1222 vaccination. These receptors were taken from an adult in good health. The CDR3 runs from the conserved cysteine through the conserved F or W. Fields, in order: V gene, clone size, D gene, J gene, CDR3 DNA, CDR3 protein. A D gene is named only where the DNA matches it firmly. Where a row states a size, it is once, few, many or the class of an expanded clone; other rows omit it.

TRBV6-5	NA	NA	TRBJ1-1	TGTGCCAGCAGAGACAGGATTGAAGCTTTCTTT	CASRDRIEAFF
TRBV6-6	NA	TRBD1	TRBJ2-7	TGTGCCAGCAGTCGACAGGGGGGGTGGCAGACCACCTACGAGCAGTACTTC	CASSRQGGWQTTYEQYF
TRBV2	NA	NA	TRBJ1-5	TGTGCCAGCAGACCGGGGGCCCCGGGCAATCAGCCCCAGCATTTT	CASRPGAPGNQPQHF
TRBV5-1	few	TRBD1	TRBJ2-2	TGCGCCAGCAGCTTCCGGACAGGGGGGAACACCGGGGAGCTGTTTTTT	CASSFRTGGNTGELFF
TRBV23-1	NA	TRBD1	TRBJ1-6	TGCGCCAGCAGCCGGGACAGGGGTTCTACAAAGCCCCATAATTCACCCCTCCACTTT	CASSRDRGSTKPHNSPLHF
TRBV30	NA	NA	TRBJ1-4	TGTGCCTGGACCCGGGGCTCGAGACACCTTAATGAAAAACTGTTTTTT	CAWTRGSRHLNEKLFF
TRBV4-2	NA	NA	TRBJ2-7	TGTGCCAGCAGCCAAGATCTCGGAAGTGGCTACGAGCAGTACTTC	CASSQDLGSGYEQYF
TRBV18	NA	TRBD2	TRBJ2-5	TGTGCCAGCTCATCGGGTGGACTAGGAGGACAAGAGACCCAGTACTTC	CASSSGGLGGQETQYF
TRBV2	NA	NA	TRBJ1-5	TGTGCCAGCAGAGGACGCCTGACGAGCAATCAGCCCCAGCATTTT	CASRGRLTSNQPQHF
TRBV11-2	NA	NA	TRBJ1-2	TGTGCCAGCAGCTTAGATTCTGGGGTTAACTATGGCTACACCTTC	CASSLDSGVNYGYTF
TRBV2	NA	NA	TRBJ2-7	TGTGCCAGCAGTGAAATCGAGCAGTACTTC	CASSEIEQYF
TRBV10-3	NA	NA	TRBJ2-5	TGTGCCATCAGTGAGTCTGGGAGGTACCAAGAGACCCAGTACTTC	CAISESGRYQETQYF
TRBV7-9	NA	TRBD2	TRBJ2-7	TGTGCCAGCAGCTTAGGTCTTGGGAGGACTAGCGGCTACGAGCAGTACTTC	CASSLGLGRTSGYEQYF
TRBV5-3	NA	NA	TRBJ1-5	TGTGCCAGAAGCTTCCCTGGGCTCCAGCCCCAGCATTTT	CARSFPGLQPQHF
TRBV14	NA	NA	TRBJ2-7	TGTGCCAGCAGCCAAATCCCCCCATCAGGAATGTACTTC	CASSQIPPSGMYF
TRBV29-1	NA	NA	TRBJ2-7	TGCAGCGTTGGGGGAAGGGGCTACGAGCAGTACTTC	CSVGGRGYEQYF
TRBV27	NA	NA	TRBJ2-3	TGTGCCAGCAATGACGGGGGCTTATTCACAGATACGCAGTATTTT	CASNDGGLFTDTQYF
TRBV30	NA	NA	TRBJ2-7	TGTGCCTGTCACTCCACTAGGAGCTCCTACGAGCAGTACTTC	CACHSTRSSYEQYF
TRBV9	once	NA	TRBJ2-2	TGTGCCAGCAGCCGTCCGAGTCCTAACACCGGGGAGCTGTTTTTT	CASSRPSPNTGELFF
TRBV18	NA	NA	TRBJ1-4	TGTGCCAGCTCACCGGTAGAGGGAGAAAAACTGTTTTTT	CASSPVEGEKLFF
TRBV11-2	once	NA	TRBJ1-6	TGTGCCAGCAGCCTCGGACGGGGGTCACCCCTCCACTTT	CASSLGRGSPLHF
TRBV4-1	NA	NA	TRBJ1-2	TGCGCCAGCAGCCCCGTCGGGGGGCTCGGCTACACCTTC	CASSPVGGLGYTF
TRBV28	NA	TRBD1	TRBJ1-5	TGTGCCAGCGAATACCCAAAGTACAGGGGGCCCGACAATCAGCCCCAGCATTTT	CASEYPKYRGPDNQPQHF
TRBV6-5	NA	NA	TRBJ1-6	TGTGCCAGTTACTGGAATAATTCACCCCTCCACTTT	CASYWNNSPLHF
TRBV30	NA	TRBD1	TRBJ1-4	TGTGCCTGGATGGACAGGGTTAAGGAAAAACTGTTTTTT	CAWMDRVKEKLFF
TRBV7-2	NA	NA	TRBJ2-1	TGTGCCAGCAGCTTAGGGGTTTTTCCCGCCAGTTTATATTACAATGAGCAGTTCTTC	CASSLGVFPASLYYNEQFF
TRBV9	NA	NA	TRBJ2-7	TGTGCCAGCAGCGTAGGGCGGGAACGGTACGAGCAGTACTTC	CASSVGRERYEQYF
TRBV6-5	NA	TRBD1	TRBJ1-2	TGTGCCAGCAGTCGCAGGGGGGGGACCTATGGCTACACCTTC	CASSRRGGTYGYTF
TRBV30	NA	NA	TRBJ2-3	TGTGCCTGGAGTTTGGGGGACACAGATACGCAGTATTTT	CAWSLGDTDTQYF
TRBV5-1	NA	NA	TRBJ1-1	TGCGCCAGCAGCTTCGGTCGGGGGAGCACTGAAGCTTTCTTT	CASSFGRGSTEAFF
TRBV28	NA	NA	TRBJ1-4	TGTGCCAGCAGTCCAAACAGGGCAACTAATGAAAAACTGTTTTTT	CASSPNRATNEKLFF
TRBV6-5	NA	NA	TRBJ1-6	TGTGCCAGCTCCCGGGGCCTCCGGGGTGAATCACCCCTCCACTTT	CASSRGLRGESPLHF
TRBV6-5	NA	NA	TRBJ1-4	TGTGCCAGCAGGCTAACGGGGCAGAGACGAGAAAAACTGTTTTTT	CASRLTGQRREKLFF
TRBV5-1	NA	NA	TRBJ2-7	TGCGCCAGCAGCGGAGGACAGCCCCCGGACGAGCAGTACTTC	CASSGGQPPDEQYF